This T cell receptor beta chain emerged from a study of shared clonotypes between healthy human individuals. Study overall: Three plates each covered CD4 naive and memory; CD8 naive two, CD8 memory one. Study results and limitations: Approximately 5% was the fraction of naive CD4 clonotypes found shared across a handful of donors.

Comments on this clone: The antigen is unknown.

TCRdb's table, derived via immunoSEQ multiplex PCR, lists solely in-frame clones and lacks some. Of 300,000 to 400,000 clones listed, about 73% are singletons. The sequenced sample was memory CD4+ T cells sorted from blood. Subset specified: CD45RA-negative fraction. This receptor was obtained from a man aged 25 to 40 in good health.

The chain's CDR3 is CASSQDKKPDTQYF. CDR3 bases: TGCGCCAGCAGCCAAGATAAGAAGCCAGATACGCAGTATTTT. The V gene is TRBV4-3, the J gene TRBJ2-3; D remains unclear. This CDR3 has 14 residues. Germline lookup yields CDR1 LGHNA and CDR2 YSLEER. The ends were cut back, 0 bases at V and 4 bases at J, with 8 bases in the middle.